This entry lists 5 T cell receptor beta chains sequenced from one sample in a study of PD-1 blockade in classical Hodgkin lymphoma. Sequencing was performed with immunoSEQ multiplex PCR; in TCRdb, only in-frame clones are kept and a portion is missing. Seen here are approximately 18,000 clones, less than 80% observed once, and the top ten hold around 8%. Every patient was affected by relapse after autologous stem cell transplantation, while exposure to brentuximab vedotin was not uniform. The sequences come from peripheral blood mononuclear cells (PBMCs), collected before the second cycle of nivolumab. The source is a human donor with classical Hodgkin lymphoma.

The rearrangement joins TRBV7-9 to TRBJ2-5; 7 nucleotides align to TRBD1. The CDR3 is made up of 15 amino acids. Germline CDR1 SEHNR, CDR2 FQNEAQ (reference sequence). V dropped 1 base and J dropped 1; count of bases not matched to a gene: 3. The CDR3 DNA sequence: TGTGCCAGCAGCTTAGTTGGACAGGTCCAAGAGACCCAGTACTTC. It encodes CASSLVGQVQETQYF.

The chain uses TRBV18 and TRBJ2-1; 8 bases agree with TRBD2. This CDR3 contains 16 residues. CDR1 and CDR2 from the germline V gene are KGHSH and LQKENI. The V gene end was trimmed by 2 bases and the J gene end by 0 bases; junction bases not matched to a gene: 3. For the CDR3, the DNA is TGTGCCAGCTCACCAACTAGCGGATACTCCTACAATGAGCAGTTCTTC. Its translation is CASSPTSGYSYNEQFF.

The chain recombines TRBV7-9 with TRBJ2-3; 10 bases match TRBD1. Trimming removed 3 bases from V and 4 bases from J; junction bases left unmatched: 4. CDR1 and CDR2 (germline): SEHNR, FQNEAQ (reference sequence). The CDR3 totals 15 residues. CDR3 loop: CASSLSGQGPDTQYF. In DNA form, the CDR3 reads TGTGCCAGCAGCTTGTCGGGACAGGGGCCAGATACGCAGTATTTT. The variable domain in full, completed from reference TRBV7-9 and TRBJ2-3, reads DTGVSQNPRHKITKRGQNVTFRCDPISEHNRLYWYRQTLGQGPEFLTYFQNEAQLEKSRLLSDRFSAERPKGSFSTLEIQRTEQGDSAMYLCASSLSGQGPDTQYFGPGTRLTVL.

This clone has only a few counts. The chain joins TRBV7-8 to TRBJ1-1; D ambiguous. Germline CDR1 reads SGHVS; CDR2 reads FQNEAQ. Deletions cut 5 bases from V and 3 bases from J, with 10 bases between. CDR3 length equals 13 residues. CDR3 loop: CASSIGGDTEAFF. The DNA for the CDR3 is TGTGCCAGCAGCATAGGTGGGGACACTGAAGCTTTCTTT. The whole variable domain, remainder taken from reference TRBV7-8 and TRBJ1-1, is GAGVSQSPRYKVAKRGQDVALRCDPISGHVSLFWYQQALGQGPEFLTYFQNEAQLDKSGLPSDRFFAERPEGSVSTLKIQRTQQEDSAVYLCASSIGGDTEAFFGQGTRLTVV.

DNA for the CDR3: TGTGCCAGCAGGCCTCAGGGGGACTATGGCTACACCTTC. Residues: CASRPQGDYGYTF. This chain joins TRBV5-4 and TRBJ1-2; the match to TRBD1 covers 7 bases. Germline trimming cut 5 bases from V and 3 bases from J; bases unmatched to any gene: 4. The germline CDR1 and CDR2 sequences are SGHNT and YYREEE (reference sequence). The CDR3 has 13 amino acids.